The T cell receptor (beta chain) described here comes from a study of human T cells and chemical hapten exposure. A single record per CDR3 protein comes from TCRdb applying MiXCR to the RACE reads. The sample includes around 120,000 distinct CDR3 sequences, approximately 13% of them seen just once. Time point in this sample: pre-sensitization, week 0. As for treatment: therapeutic diphenylcyclopropenone sensitization with weekly scalp DPC. The CDR3 extends over 13 amino acids. Germline CDR1 is SGHRS and CDR2 is YFSETQ. J gave up 3 bases and V 5 bases, and 3 bases lay outside the gene matches. This clonotype has only a few counts.

V usage is TRBV5-1 and J usage is TRBJ2-5; 8 bases are shared with TRBD1. Sequencing used whole blood, obtained in connection with sensitization to the hapten diphenylcyclopropenone (DPC). This clonotype was sampled from a woman aged 18-35 years with alopecia areata. Some clones in this sample may be carry-over from other donors' samples. The CDR3 region is CASRLGQEETQYF. CDR3 DNA: TGCGCCAGCAGGCTGGGACAGGAAGAGACCCAGTACTTC.